This TCR beta chain comes out of a study of shared clonotypes between healthy human individuals. Study-wide points: Estimated richness was generally greater in naive than memory subsets. The sharing of 5% to 5.5% of naive CD4 clonotypes was seen across a handful of donors. The researchers took only blood, and tissue repertoires probably look different.

The V and J ends lost 3 bases and 3 bases respectively, with 8 bases between them. The germline V gene encodes CDR1 KGHSH and CDR2 LQKENI. CDR3 length: 13 amino acids. About this clone itself: Antigen unknown. The identical CDR3 is also encoded by other nucleotide sequences in the sample.

Assay: immunoSEQ multiplex PCR; the TCRdb copy retains only in-frame clones and omits some. The repertoire holds 2,100,000 or so clones, with about 94% as singletons. The chain carries TRBV18 and TRBJ2-5; D remains unclear. The origin of this receptor is a man between 18 and 29 years old in good health. Sequencing was done on a sample of naive CD4+ T cells sorted from blood. Subset specified: CD45RA+ positively selected. CDR3 DNA: TGTGCCAGCTCACCTCAAGCTAAAGAGACCCAGTACTTC. It specifies CASSPQAKETQYF.